These 18 T cell receptor beta chains were sequenced from one sample in a study of Ad26.COV2.S vaccination and SARS-CoV-2 variants. The repertoire was sequenced with immunoSEQ multiplex PCR; TCRdb's copy has only in-frame clones and lacks some. The sample contains just over 350,000 clones, 92% of which appear only once. Source: peripheral blood, taken after recovery from COVID-19. Receptors originate from a human donor who had recovered from COVID-19.

V gene TRBV9 combines with J gene TRBJ1-2; D gene unclear. Germline V CDR1 and CDR2: SGDLS, YYNGEE. V was cut by 3 bases and J by 2 bases, with 14 bases left in between. The CDR3 is made up of 15 amino acids. The CDR3 region is CASSAGGTVNYGYTF. The DNA of the CDR3 is TGTGCCAGCAGCGCCGGAGGAACAGTAAACTATGGCTACACCTTC.

The rearrangement links TRBV4-3 to TRBJ1-4; perhaps TRBD1 as D (5 bases). V was trimmed by 2 bases and J by 10 bases, leaving 14 bases between them. The CDR3 runs 14 residues. The germline V gene has CDR1 LGHNA and CDR2 YSLEER. The chain's CDR3 is CASSQSTVGAKLFF. The CDR3 bases are TGCGCCAGCAGCCAATCCACCGTAGGGGCAAAACTGTTTTTT.

The chain is built from TRBV6-5 and TRBJ2-7, with D possibly matching TRBD1 (6 bases). The CDR3 contains 10 residues. The V end was cut by 7 bases, the J end by 5 bases, with 6 bases between. Germline V CDR1 and CDR2: MNHEY, SVGAGI. The CDR3 DNA reads as TGTGCCAGCAACAGGGACGAGCAGTACTTC. It yields the protein CASNRDEQYF.

This clone was detected only a few times. The chain combines TRBV19 with TRBJ2-2; D is undetermined. V was clipped by 1 base and J by 6 bases, with 9 bases between them. CDR3 length: 14 residues. Germline V CDR1 and CDR2: LNHDA, SQIVND (reference sequence). The CDR3 nucleotides are TGTGCCAGTAGTATAGTTGGGGTGTCCGGGGAGCTGTTTTTT. Protein: CASSIVGVSGELFF.

The rearrangement joins TRBV6-6 to TRBJ1-2, with D perhaps matching TRBD1 (5 bases). V dropped 2 bases and J dropped 2 bases, with 15 bases sitting between them. This CDR3 has 16 amino acids. Germline V gene data show CDR1 as MNHNY and CDR2 as SVGAGI (reference sequence). The CDR3 nucleotides are TGTGCCAGCAGTTACCCCGGGGGTGGAAACAACTATGGCTACACCTTC. It specifies CASSYPGGGNNYGYTF.

V usage is TRBV7-2 and J usage is TRBJ1-3; 9 nucleotides match TRBD1. CDR1 SGHTA and CDR2 FQGNSA come from the germline V gene. This CDR3 has 15 amino acids. Trimming cost V 4 bases and J 4 bases; bases outside gene matches: 5. The CDR3 DNA sequence: TGTGCCAGCAGCTCCCGGACAGGGGTAGGAAACACCATATATTTT. Translation: CASSSRTGVGNTIYF.

The chain carries TRBV5-1 and TRBJ2-5; perhaps TRBD1 as D (5 bases). The germline CDR1 and CDR2 sequences are SGHRS and YFSETQ. Trimming shortened V by 4 bases and J by 1 base, and 11 bases separated the two germline ends. This CDR3 is 14 amino acids long. This CDR3 reads CASSARQSQETQYF. CDR3 nucleotide sequence: TGCGCCAGCAGCGCCCGACAGAGCCAAGAGACCCAGTACTTC.

The chain links TRBV25-1 to TRBJ1-4, with TRBD1 identical over 7 bases. CDR3 length equals 12 residues. V shed 3 bases and J 13 bases; nucleotides not matched to a gene: 5. From germline, CDR1 is MGHDK and CDR2 SYGVNS. This chain's CDR3 is CASSDRQGSLFF. The DNA for the CDR3 is TGTGCCAGCAGTGACCGACAGGGTTCACTGTTTTTT.

This chain uses TRBV11-2 with TRBJ2-7, with 8 bases that match TRBD1. The CDR3 has 14 amino acids. Germline values: CDR1 SGHAT, CDR2 FQNNGV. Trimming took 5 bases from V and 3 from J; bases not matched to a gene: 6. DNA of the CDR3: TGTGCCAGCAGCCCAGGGACAGGATTCTACGAGCAGTACTTC. This translates into CASSPGTGFYEQYF.

V is TRBV27 and J is TRBJ1-2; TRBD1 agrees at 9 bases. The CDR3 has 12 amino acids. Per germline, CDR1 MNHEY and CDR2 SMNVEV (reference sequence). Losses at the gene ends were 6 bases for V and 4 bases for J; bases not matched to a gene: 0. CDR3 protein: CASRDRGYGYTF. CDR3 nucleotide sequence: TGTGCCAGCAGGGACAGGGGCTATGGCTACACCTTC.

The chain joins TRBV6-1 to TRBJ2-7; tentatively, D is TRBD2 (7 bases). This CDR3 is built from 13 residues. V dropped 3 bases and J dropped 2 bases, with 8 bases sitting between them. Germline loops: CDR1 MNHNS, CDR2 SASEGT. For the CDR3, the DNA is TGTGCCAGCAGTGAGCGGGGGCCCTACGAGCAGTACTTC. Amino acids: CASSERGPYEQYF.

J is TRBJ1-1 and V is TRBV7-6; possible D gene TRBD1, 5 bases. This CDR3 comprises 21 residues. V lost 6 bases and J lost 0, with 32 bases in between. CDR1 and CDR2 from the germline V gene are SGHVS and FNYEAQ. In nucleotides, the CDR3 is TGTGCCAGCAGTCTCCCCCCGACAGTACAATTCCCCCATATAATGAACACTGAAGCTTTCTTT. The encoded protein is CASSLPPTVQFPHIMNTEAFF.

The chain recombines TRBV12-3 or TRBV12-4 with TRBJ1-1; D not resolved. The CDR3 extends over 13 amino acids. Trimming stripped 2 bases from V and 6 bases from J, with 10 bases between. DNA of the CDR3: TGTGCCAGCAGTTTAATTCTGGGCTCTGAAGCTTTCTTT. Amino acids: CASSLILGSEAFF.

The chain joins TRBV18 to TRBJ2-3; TRBD1 matches 7 bases. The CDR3 contains 15 residues. The junction had 3 bases not matched to a gene; V was cut back by 2 bases and J by 1 base. The germline CDR1 and CDR2 sequences are KGHSH and LQKENI. The CDR3 nucleotides are TGTGCCAGCTCACCAGCGCAGGGGGGCACAGATACGCAGTATTTT. This sequence encodes CASSPAQGGTDTQYF.

As to this clone: Compared with germline, one end of the junction differs, possibly owing to a read error. This sequence joins TRBV10-2 and TRBJ1-3; 8 positions agree with TRBD1. Germline CDR1 is WSHSY and CDR2 is SAAADI. The CDR3 extends over 16 amino acids. CDR3 sequence: CASNEKGTGQGNTIYF. The CDR3 region has the DNA TGCGCCAGCAATGAGAAAGGGACAGGTCAGGGAAACACCATATATTTT.

V is TRBV6-5 and J is TRBJ2-7; D is unresolved. Trimming pared 6 bases from V and 0 bases from J, leaving 15 bases between. Germline CDR1 is MNHEY and CDR2 is SVGAGI. The CDR3 covers 15 residues. The CDR3 coding sequence is TGTGCCAGCAGATTAGGACGGCGTAGCTCCTACGAGCAGTACTTC. Its protein product is CASRLGRRSSYEQYF.

The CDR3 DNA follows: TGTGCTAGTGGTTTGGGCCCCCACGAGCAGTACTTC. Translating gives CASGLGPHEQYF. This sequence joins TRBV12-5 and TRBJ2-7; D not resolved. This CDR3 has 12 amino acids. The V and J ends lost 1 base and 5 bases respectively, with 6 bases between them. Per germline, CDR1 LGHNT and CDR2 FRNRAP. Using reference TRBV12-5 and TRBJ2-7 for the parts outside the CDR3, the full variable domain is DARVTQTPRHKVTEMGQEVTMRCQPILGHNTVFWYRQTMMQGLELLAYFRNRAPLDDSGMPKDRFSAEMPDATLATLKIQPSEPRDSAVYFCASGLGPHEQYFGPGTRLTVT.

This clone was picked up one time. The chain recombines TRBV9 with TRBJ2-1; 10 bases are a match to TRBD2. V gave up 4 bases and J gave up 3 bases; unmatched junction bases: 13. Germline loops: CDR1 SGDLS, CDR2 YYNGEE. CDR3 length: 18 amino acids. The CDR3 DNA sequence: TGTGCCAGCAGCCCCTCGGGTAGCGGGGGGACCCTCTACAATGAGCAGTTCTTC. Protein: CASSPSGSGGTLYNEQFF.